Each of the 16 T cell receptor beta chains below was sequenced from the same sample in a study of breast tumors, draining lymph nodes, adjacent tissues. The lymph nodes were axillary draining lymph nodes from breast cancer patients. TCRdb re-called the multiplex PCR reads with MiXCR, one entry per CDR3 protein. The sample records around 140,000 distinct CDR3 sequences, under 25% being singletons. Sequencing was performed on axillary lymph node tissue. Receptors were obtained from a female donor with breast cancer. Some clones in this sample may be carry-over from other donors' samples.

Notes on this clonotype: This may arise from a read error, as a much more abundant clone is one base away. The V and J genes are TRBV19 and TRBJ2-1; 10 bases match TRBD2. Germline V gene sequence: CDR1 LNHDA, CDR2 SQIVND (reference sequence). This CDR3 spans 16 amino acids. The CDR3 region has the DNA TGTGCCAGTACTCGGGCTAGCGGGAGCTCCTACAATGGGCAGTTCTTC. Its translation is CASTRASGSSYNGQFF.

This clonotype appeared once. This may be a read error, as it is one base from a much larger clone. The chain has TRBV20-1 and TRBJ2-7, with D perhaps TRBD2 (5 bases). This CDR3 region has 18 residues. Germline CDR1 and CDR2: DFQATT and SNEGSKA (reference sequence). The V end was cut by 1 base, the J end by 4 bases, with 26 bases between. CDR3 sequence: CSARVIPRGEMPRYEQYF. The CDR3 region has the DNA TGCAGTGCTAGAGTCATACCACGGGGAGAGATGCCAAGGTACGAGCAGTACTTC.

Note on this clonotype: One end of the junction varies from germline; a read error may be responsible. The chain uses TRBV18 and TRBJ2-3; D is perhaps TRBD1 (6 bases). The CDR3 has 13 residues. CDR1 KGHSH and CDR2 LQKENI come from the germline V gene. CDR3 in DNA: TGTGTCAGCTCACCCAACAGGGACGATACGCAGTATTTT. Translated: CVSSPNRDDTQYF.

For this clonotype: The conserved phenylalanine or tryptophan normally closing the CDR3 is absent here, so this likely arose from a read error. CDR3 coding DNA: TGTGCCAGCGGCGTAGAACTAGCGGGAGCTGGTGAGCAGTTCTTA. Translated: CASGVELAGAGEQFL. The chain couples TRBV9 to TRBJ2-1; 11 nucleotides match TRBD2. This CDR3 comprises 15 residues. Germline V CDR1 and CDR2: SGDLS, YYNGEE.

This clonotype showed up many times. V and J are TRBV11-3 and TRBJ2-5, with D perhaps TRBD1 or TRBD2 (5 bases each). This CDR3 region has 15 residues. Germline V gives CDR1 SGHNT, CDR2 YENEEA. V lost 1 base and J lost 0, with 9 bases in between. DNA of the CDR3: TGTGCCAGCAGCTTAGCAGGGACGTACCAAGAGACCCAGTACTTC. It yields the protein CASSLAGTYQETQYF.

In this sample, this clonotype turned up many times. The rearrangement uses TRBV29-1 and TRBJ2-3, with TRBD1 as a possible D gene (7 bases). Germline V lookup: CDR1 SQVTM, CDR2 ANQGSEA. With 1 base removed from V and 7 bases from J, the gap between germline ends came to 12 bases. The CDR3 runs to 13 residues. CDR3 residues: CSVEGQGGNTQYF. The CDR3 DNA follows: TGCAGCGTTGAAGGCCAGGGGGGAAATACGCAGTATTTT.

At least ten counts were recorded for this clonotype. The chain links TRBV20-1 to TRBJ2-7; D perhaps matches TRBD2 (5 bases). Germline-derived CDR1 and CDR2 are DFQATT and SNEGSKA (reference sequence). This CDR3 is 15 amino acids long. V shed 2 bases and J shed 0 bases, with 14 bases lying between them. DNA of the CDR3: TGCAGTGCTAGAACCTTAGCGCACGACTCCTACGAGCAGTACTTC. Residues: CSARTLAHDSYEQYF.

For this clonotype: A much larger clone lies one base from this, so it may be a read error. The CDR3 loop is CSATPGLGLRGQYF. CDR3 nucleotides: TGCAGTGCGACTCCCGGACTAGGTCTACGCGGGCAGTACTTC. This chain links TRBV20-1 with TRBJ2-7, with 7 bases aligning to TRBD2. The ends lost 6 bases at V and 9 bases at J; junction bases unmatched: 17. Germline V gene data show CDR1 as DFQATT and CDR2 as SNEGSKA (reference sequence). The CDR3 sequence is 14 residues long.

The sample holds many counts of this clonotype. This chain uses TRBV20-1 with TRBJ2-5; 14 bases align to TRBD2. J gave up 4 bases and V 3 bases, and 7 bases lay outside the gene matches. Germline CDR1 and CDR2: DFQATT and SNEGSKA (reference sequence). This CDR3 region has 16 residues. CDR3: CSASGTSGSLRETQYF. The CDR3 bases are TGCAGTGCTAGTGGGACTAGCGGGAGTTTGAGAGAGACCCAGTACTTC.

The gene calls are TRBV2 and TRBJ2-3; no clear D. This CDR3 has 13 amino acids. Deletions cut 8 bases from V and 4 bases from J, with 13 bases between. In germline, CDR1 is SNHLY, CDR2 FYNNEI. CDR3 sequence: CASRAQLADTQYF. CDR3 DNA: TGTGCCAGCCGTGCCCAGCTGGCAGATACGCAGTATTTT.

In this sample, this clonotype turned up many times. The chain has TRBV7-9 and TRBJ2-5, with D possibly being TRBD2 (10 bases). Germline lookup yields CDR1 SEHNR and CDR2 FQNEAQ (reference sequence). The CDR3 spans 17 residues. Deletions cut 0 bases from V and 5 bases from J, with 19 bases between. The CDR3 DNA is TGTGCCAGCAGCTTAGCTGGAACTAGCGGGACAGGGGAGACCCAGTACTTC. Translating it yields CASSLAGTSGTGETQYF.

Comments on this clonotype: A much larger clone differs by one base, so this may be a read error. The genes are TRBV12-3 or TRBV12-4 and TRBJ1-5; TRBD1 aligns across 8 bases. There are 14 residues in the CDR3. V lost 3 bases, J lost 6 bases, and 4 bases stayed unmatched. The CDR3 here is CASSLQGQAQPQHF. For the CDR3, the DNA is TGTGCCAGCAGTTTGCAGGGACAGGCTCAGCCCCAGCATTTT.

The table lists this clonotype with many counts. This chain connects TRBV2 to TRBJ2-2; 7 positions agree with TRBD1. From germline, CDR1 is SNHLY and CDR2 FYNNEI. The CDR3 consists of 14 residues. Trimming removed 2 bases from V and 7 bases from J; junction bases left unmatched: 4. CDR3 sequence (DNA): TGTGCCAGCAGTGAATCTAACAGGGGCGGGGAGCTGTTTTTT. Amino acid sequence: CASSESNRGGELFF.

This clonotype was seen many times. The chain employs TRBV20-1 and TRBJ2-3; TRBD2 aligns across 12 bases. The CDR3 sequence is 16 residues long. With 0 bases clipped from V and 2 bases from J, the junction kept 3 bases outside the gene matches. Germline CDR1 reads DFQATT; CDR2 reads SNEGSKA (reference sequence). The CDR3 loop is CSARDGTSGSTDTQYF. CDR3 coding DNA: TGCAGTGCTAGAGACGGGACTAGCGGGTCCACAGATACGCAGTATTTT.

J is TRBJ1-5 and V is TRBV20-1; the D is unclear. The CDR3 runs 14 residues. V was pared by 6 bases and J by 7 bases, with 19 bases between. The V gene's germline CDR1 is DFQATT and CDR2 SNEGSKA (reference sequence). The CDR3 spells CSAPGPGGSQPQHF. For the CDR3, the DNA is TGCAGTGCCCCTGGGCCAGGAGGAAGCCAGCCCCAGCATTTT.

On this clonotype itself: Without the conserved terminal phenylalanine or tryptophan, this CDR3 likely stems from a read error. The V call is TRBV12-5, the J call TRBJ2-1, with 8 bases matching TRBD2. The CDR3 spans 15 residues. CDR1 LGHNT and CDR2 FRNRAP come from the germline V gene. J was trimmed by 0 bases and V by 5 bases; bases with no gene match: 3. The CDR3 DNA is TGTGCTAGTGGTCCCGGGACTAGCTCCTACAATGAGCAGTTCTCC. This translates into CASGPGTSSYNEQFS.